Listed below are T cell receptor beta chains from one sample, sequenced in a study of control samples from healthy donors and cancer patients. TCRdb keeps only in-frame clones here, not all; method: immunoSEQ multiplex PCR. The top ten hold about 8.5% of the sample, which has about 160,000 clones, approximately 94% seen once. The sequencing sample was made of blood. The source is a woman in her thirties or forties in good health. The CDR3 runs from the conserved cysteine through the conserved F or W. The order of the fields is clone size, V gene, J gene, D gene, CDR3 DNA, CDR3 protein. D genes are given only for firm matches. Not every row has a clone size; where given, it reads once, few, many or a size class.

.,TRBV6-5,TRBJ1-1,.,TGTGCCAGCAGATCGGACGGGAAGAACACTGAAGCTTTCTTT,CASRSDGKNTEAFF
.,TRBV6-5,TRBJ1-5,TRBD1,TGTGCCGGCGGACAGGGGTTAATTCAGCCCCAGCATTTT,CAGGQGLIQPQHF
.,TRBV11-2,TRBJ1-1,.,TGTGCCAGCAGCTTAGCATTGGGGAACACTGAAGCTTTCTTT,CASSLALGNTEAFF
.,TRBV9,TRBJ2-7,.,TGTGCCAGCAGCGCAGGGGGGGCCACCTACGAGCAGTACTTC,CASSAGGATYEQYF
.,TRBV18,TRBJ2-2,.,TGTGCCAGCTCACCAGTTTGGGACACCGGGGAGCTGTTTTTT,CASSPVWDTGELFF
once,TRBV19,TRBJ1-4,.,TGTGCCAGTAGTATTCGGGCCCCTGAAAAACTGTTTTTT,CASSIRAPEKLFF
.,TRBV2,TRBJ1-1,.,TGTGCCAGCTGTAGGGGGGTGAACACTGAAGCTTTCTTT,CASCRGVNTEAFF
.,TRBV6-5,TRBJ1-2,.,TGTGCCAGCAGAGGGAACTATGGCTACACCTTC,CASRGNYGYTF
.,TRBV19,TRBJ1-4,.,TGTGCCAGTAGTCCATACCAACAGGGATGGGAAAAACTGTTTTTT,CASSPYQQGWEKLFF
.,TRBV6-1,TRBJ2-7,.,TGTGCCAGCAGTGAGCAGGGCTACGAGCAGTACTTC,CASSEQGYEQYF
.,TRBV19,TRBJ1-2,.,TGTGCCAGTAGCGAGACGGGAGATAACTATGGCTACACCTTC,CASSETGDNYGYTF
.,TRBV5-4,TRBJ2-5,.,TGTGCCAGCAGCTTGGTCGGGGTGCACCAAGAGACCCAGTACTTC,CASSLVGVHQETQYF
once,TRBV5-1,TRBJ1-1,.,TGCGCCAGCAGCAACCAACAGGGAGCCAACACTGAAGCTTTCTTT,CASSNQQGANTEAFF
few,TRBV5-1,TRBJ1-5,.,TGCGCCAGCAGCCCGGGAGCGGGCCTGAAGCCCCAGCATTTT,CASSPGAGLKPQHF
.,TRBV12-3/TRBV12-4,TRBJ1-5,.,TGTGCCAGCAGAGGACAAGGCAATCAGCCCCAGCATTTT,CASRGQGNQPQHF
.,TRBV6-5,TRBJ1-2,.,TGTGCCAGCCGGGCCACCCGAGCCTATGGCTACACCTTC,CASRATRAYGYTF
.,TRBV7-2,TRBJ2-1,.,TGTGCCAGCAGCTTCGTGGGGGGGCAGAATGAGCAGTTCTTC,CASSFVGGQNEQFF
.,TRBV6-5,TRBJ1-6,.,TGTGCCAGCAGTTACTCGAAACAGAGTAATTCACCCCTCCACTTT,CASSYSKQSNSPLHF
.,TRBV11-2,TRBJ1-1,.,TGTGCCAGCAGTAGACAGAGGACTGAAGCTTTCTTT,CASSRQRTEAFF
.,TRBV7-2,TRBJ1-1,.,TGTGCCAGCAGCCCCGACAGAGGAAACACTGAAGCTTTCTTT,CASSPDRGNTEAFF
.,TRBV5-1,TRBJ2-5,TRBD2,TGCGCCAGCAGCATACTAGCGGGAGGGGAGGAGACCCAGTACTTC,CASSILAGGEETQYF
.,TRBV3-1/TRBV3-2,TRBJ1-2,TRBD1,TGTGCCAGCAGCCAAGTAGGCAGGGGGCAGGATGGCTACACCTTC,CASSQVGRGQDGYTF
few,TRBV6-6,TRBJ2-7,.,TGTGCCAGTTCTCCTTCTTACTACGAGCAGTACTTC,CASSPSYYEQYF
.,TRBV6-5,TRBJ1-1,.,TGTGCCAGCAGTTTCGGTGGGACTGAAGCTTTCTTT,CASSFGGTEAFF
.,TRBV5-8,TRBJ2-7,TRBD2,TGTGCCAGCAGCTTGGTCTTCGGCGGGACTACCTACGAGCAGTACTTC,CASSLVFGGTTYEQYF
.,TRBV9,TRBJ1-3,.,TGTGCCAGCAGTAAGGAGCGCGGCTCTGGAAACACCATATATTTT,CASSKERGSGNTIYF